This T cell receptor (beta chain) was observed in a study of read filtering for tumor transcriptome and immune sequencing. Points from the study as a whole: IR-seq captured clonotypes deeper and more reliably than RNA-seq.

Between the trimmed V and J ends, which lost 3 bases and 6 bases, there was a span of 12 bases. The CDR3 extends over 14 amino acids. From 350 to 500 ng of RNA, a library with molecular barcoded alpha/delta and beta/gamma adaptors was made. In TCRdb, the reads were re-called with MiXCR into one record per CDR3 protein. This repertoire shows fewer than 30,000 distinct CDR3 sequences, approximately 23% found once; its top ten account for about 50%. This clonotype counts as medium-sized (0.01 to 0.1%). Its antigen is unidentified. The specimen sequenced was a population of CD138-negative cells sorted from bone marrow. This receptor was taken from a donor aged 40 or over with multiple myeloma. The chain is built from TRBV23-1 and TRBJ2-1; a weak D match, TRBD2 (6 bases). TRBV23-1 is reported as an ORF; its role is uncertain. DNA of the CDR3: TGCGCCAGCAGTCATTCAACTAGCCGCAATGAGCAGTTCTTC. It is translated as CASSHSTSRNEQFF.